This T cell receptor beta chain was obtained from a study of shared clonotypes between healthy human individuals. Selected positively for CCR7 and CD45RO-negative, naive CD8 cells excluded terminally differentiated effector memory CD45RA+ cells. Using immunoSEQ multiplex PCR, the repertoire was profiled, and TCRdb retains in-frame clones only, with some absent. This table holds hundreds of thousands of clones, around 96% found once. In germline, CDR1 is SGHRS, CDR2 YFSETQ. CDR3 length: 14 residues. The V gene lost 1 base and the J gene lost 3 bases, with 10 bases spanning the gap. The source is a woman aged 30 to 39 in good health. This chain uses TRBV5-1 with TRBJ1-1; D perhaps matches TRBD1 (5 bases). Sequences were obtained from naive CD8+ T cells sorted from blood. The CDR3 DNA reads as TGCGCCAGCAGCTTGTGGCAGGGAGACACTGAAGCTTTCTTT. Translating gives CASSLWQGDTEAFF.